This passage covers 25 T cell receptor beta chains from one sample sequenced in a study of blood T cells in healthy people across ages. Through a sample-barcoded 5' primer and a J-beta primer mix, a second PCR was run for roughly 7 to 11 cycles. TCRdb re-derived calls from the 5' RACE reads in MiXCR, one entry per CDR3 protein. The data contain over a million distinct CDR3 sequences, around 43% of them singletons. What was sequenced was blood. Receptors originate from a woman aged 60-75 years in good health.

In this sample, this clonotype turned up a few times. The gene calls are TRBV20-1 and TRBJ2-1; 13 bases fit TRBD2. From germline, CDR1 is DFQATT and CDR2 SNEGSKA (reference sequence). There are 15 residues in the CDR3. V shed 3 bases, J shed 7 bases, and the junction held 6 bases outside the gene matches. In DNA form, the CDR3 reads TGCAGTGCTAGTCGGACTAGCGGGAGTTGGAATGAGCAGTTCTTC. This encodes CSASRTSGSWNEQFF.

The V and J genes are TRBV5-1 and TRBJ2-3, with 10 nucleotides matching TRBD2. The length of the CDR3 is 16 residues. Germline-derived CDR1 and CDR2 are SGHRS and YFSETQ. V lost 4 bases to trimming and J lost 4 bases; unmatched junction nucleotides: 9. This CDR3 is CASSLQVAGGSDTQYF. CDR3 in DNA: TGCGCCAGCAGCCTGCAGGTAGCGGGAGGTTCAGATACGCAGTATTTT.

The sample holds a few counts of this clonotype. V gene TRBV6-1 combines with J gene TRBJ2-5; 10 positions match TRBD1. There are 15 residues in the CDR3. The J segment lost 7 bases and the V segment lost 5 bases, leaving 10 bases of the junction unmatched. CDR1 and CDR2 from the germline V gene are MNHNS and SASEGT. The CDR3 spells CASSSRDRGIVTQYF. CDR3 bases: TGTGCCAGCAGTTCCCGGGACAGGGGTATCGTGACCCAGTACTTC.

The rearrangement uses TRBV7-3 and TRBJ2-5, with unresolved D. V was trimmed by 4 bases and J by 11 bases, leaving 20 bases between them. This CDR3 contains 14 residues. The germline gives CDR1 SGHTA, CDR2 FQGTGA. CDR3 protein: CASSSSLSGNEQYF. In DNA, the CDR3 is TGTGCCAGCAGCTCGTCCCTCAGTGGTAATGAGCAGTACTTC.

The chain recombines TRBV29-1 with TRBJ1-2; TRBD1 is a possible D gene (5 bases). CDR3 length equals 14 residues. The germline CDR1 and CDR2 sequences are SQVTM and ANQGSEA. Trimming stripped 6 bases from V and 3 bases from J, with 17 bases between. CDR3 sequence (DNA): TGCAGCGTCGTCGGGACCCTGGGGGACTATGGCTACACCTTC. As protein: CSVVGTLGDYGYTF.

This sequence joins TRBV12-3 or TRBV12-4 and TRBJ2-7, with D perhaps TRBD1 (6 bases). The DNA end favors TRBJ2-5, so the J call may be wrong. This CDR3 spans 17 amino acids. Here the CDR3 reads CASSWTAEVRPKETQYF. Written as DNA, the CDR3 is TGTGCCAGCAGTTGGACAGCGGAAGTGCGCCCAAAAGAGACCCAGTACTTC.

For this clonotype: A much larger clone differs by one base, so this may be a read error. The CDR3 sequence is CASSQDLNRVNEQYF. DNA of the CDR3: TGTGCCAGCAGCCAAGACCTGAACCGAGTCAATGAGCAGTACTTC. The gene calls are TRBV3-1 and TRBJ2-5; D not certain. Trimming left V 0 bases short and J 11 bases short, with 19 bases between. Germline V CDR1 and CDR2: LGHDT, YNNKEL (reference sequence). The CDR3 is made up of 15 amino acids.

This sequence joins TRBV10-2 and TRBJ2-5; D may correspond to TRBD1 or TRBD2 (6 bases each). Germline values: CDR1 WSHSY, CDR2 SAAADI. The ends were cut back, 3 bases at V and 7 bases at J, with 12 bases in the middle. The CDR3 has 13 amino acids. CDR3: CASSELGGPTQYF. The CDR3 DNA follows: TGCGCCAGCAGTGAACTTGGGGGGCCGACCCAGTACTTC.

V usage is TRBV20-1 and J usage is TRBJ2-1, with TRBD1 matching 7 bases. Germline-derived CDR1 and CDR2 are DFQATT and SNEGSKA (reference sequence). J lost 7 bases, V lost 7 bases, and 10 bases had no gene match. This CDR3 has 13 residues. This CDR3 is CSVPTGMSNEQFF. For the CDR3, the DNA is TGCAGTGTCCCGACAGGGATGTCGAATGAGCAGTTCTTC.

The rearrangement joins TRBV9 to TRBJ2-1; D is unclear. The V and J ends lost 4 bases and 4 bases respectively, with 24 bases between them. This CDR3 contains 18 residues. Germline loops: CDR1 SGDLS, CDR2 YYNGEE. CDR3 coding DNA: TGTGCCAGCAGCCCTTCGGGCCACTCACATAAGGTATACAATGAGCAGTTCTTC. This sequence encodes CASSPSGHSHKVYNEQFF. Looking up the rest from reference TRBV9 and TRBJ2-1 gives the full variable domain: DSGVTQTPKHLITATGQRVTLRCSPRSGDLSVYWYQQSLDQGLQFLIQYYNGEERAKGNILERFSAQQFPDLHSELNLSSLELGDSALYFCASSPSGHSHKVYNEQFFGPGTRLTVL.

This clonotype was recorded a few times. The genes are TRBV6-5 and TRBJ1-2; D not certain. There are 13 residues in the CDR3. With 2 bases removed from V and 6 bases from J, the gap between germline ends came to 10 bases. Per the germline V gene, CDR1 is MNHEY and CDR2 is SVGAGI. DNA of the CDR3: TGTGCCAGCAGTTACGACGGGGTTGATGGCTACACCTTC. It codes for CASSYDGVDGYTF.

CDR3 sequence (DNA): TGCGCCAGCAGCCCTCTGACAGAAGCTAGCACAGATACGCAGTATTTT. Translated, it gives CASSPLTEASTDTQYF. This chain connects TRBV5-1 to TRBJ2-3, with D possibly matching TRBD1 (5 bases). The CDR3 is 16 residues long. V gave up 4 bases and J gave up 0 bases, with 15 bases separating them. Germline lookup yields CDR1 SGHRS and CDR2 YFSETQ. The whole variable domain, filled in from reference TRBV5-1 and TRBJ2-3, reads KAGVTQTPRYLIKTRGQQVTLSCSPISGHRSVSWYQQTPGQGLQFLFEYFSETQRNKGNFPGRFSGRQFSNSRSEMNVSTLELGDSALYLCASSPLTEASTDTQYFGPGTRLTVL.

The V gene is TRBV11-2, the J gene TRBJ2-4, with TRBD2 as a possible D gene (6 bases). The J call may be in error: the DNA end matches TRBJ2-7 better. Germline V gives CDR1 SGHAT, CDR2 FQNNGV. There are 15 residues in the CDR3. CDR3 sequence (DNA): TGTGCCAGCAGCTTATCAGCGGGTACTGACTACGAGCAGTACTTC. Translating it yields CASSLSAGTDYEQYF.

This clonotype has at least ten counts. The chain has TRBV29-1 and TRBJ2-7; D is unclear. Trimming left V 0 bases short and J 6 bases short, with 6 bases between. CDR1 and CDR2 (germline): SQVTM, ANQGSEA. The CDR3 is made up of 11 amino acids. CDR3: CSVEDTAEQYF. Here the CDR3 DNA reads TGCAGCGTTGAAGATACCGCCGAGCAGTACTTC.

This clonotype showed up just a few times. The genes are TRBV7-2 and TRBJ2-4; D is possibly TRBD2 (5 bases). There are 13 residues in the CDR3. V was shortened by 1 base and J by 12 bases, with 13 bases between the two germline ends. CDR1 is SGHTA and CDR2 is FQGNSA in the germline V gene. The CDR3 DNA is TGTGCCAGCAGCTTAGGGGGATCGGGGAGTCAGTACTTC. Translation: CASSLGGSGSQYF.

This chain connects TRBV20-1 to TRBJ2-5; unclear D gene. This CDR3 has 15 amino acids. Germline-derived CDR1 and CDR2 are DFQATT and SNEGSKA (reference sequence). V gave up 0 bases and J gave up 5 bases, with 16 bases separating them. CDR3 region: CSARERVRQVETQYF. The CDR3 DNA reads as TGCAGTGCTAGAGAACGAGTCCGTCAGGTGGAGACCCAGTACTTC.

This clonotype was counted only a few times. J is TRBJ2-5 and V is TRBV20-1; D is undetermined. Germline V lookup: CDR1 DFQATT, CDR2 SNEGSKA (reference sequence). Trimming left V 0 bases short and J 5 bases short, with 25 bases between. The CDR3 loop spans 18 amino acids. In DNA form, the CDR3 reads TGCAGTGCTAGAGATCTAGGGCTTTCCGGGCGGTCGGAGGAGACCCAGTACTTC. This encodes CSARDLGLSGRSEETQYF.

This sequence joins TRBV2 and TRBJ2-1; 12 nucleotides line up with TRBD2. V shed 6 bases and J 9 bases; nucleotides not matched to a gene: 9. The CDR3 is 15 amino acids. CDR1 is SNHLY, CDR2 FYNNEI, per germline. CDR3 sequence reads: CASRETSGSYGEQFF. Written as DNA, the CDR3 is TGTGCCAGCAGAGAGACTAGCGGGAGTTATGGTGAGCAGTTCTTC.

In DNA form, the CDR3 reads TGTGCCATCAGTGAGACGGGACCAGGAGGGACCCAGTACTTC. As protein: CAISETGPGGTQYF. The V gene is TRBV10-3, the J gene TRBJ2-5; the D call may be TRBD1 or TRBD2 (5 bases each). V shed 2 bases and J shed 7 bases, with 14 bases lying between them. Germline V gives CDR1 ENHRY, CDR2 SYGVKD. This CDR3 is built from 14 residues.

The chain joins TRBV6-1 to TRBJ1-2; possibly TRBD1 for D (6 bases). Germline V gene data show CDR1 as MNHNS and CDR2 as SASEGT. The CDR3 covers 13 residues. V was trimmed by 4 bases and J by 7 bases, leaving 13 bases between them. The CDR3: CASSGNRVGGYTF. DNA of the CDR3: TGTGCCAGCAGTGGAAACAGGGTGGGTGGCTACACCTTC.

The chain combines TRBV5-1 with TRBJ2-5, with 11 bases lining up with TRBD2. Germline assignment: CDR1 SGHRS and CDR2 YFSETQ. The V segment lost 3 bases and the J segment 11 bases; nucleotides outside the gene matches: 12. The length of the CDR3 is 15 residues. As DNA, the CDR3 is TGCGCCAGCAGCTGGGCTAGCGGGAGGTCGGTTGAGCAGTACTTC. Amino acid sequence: CASSWASGRSVEQYF.

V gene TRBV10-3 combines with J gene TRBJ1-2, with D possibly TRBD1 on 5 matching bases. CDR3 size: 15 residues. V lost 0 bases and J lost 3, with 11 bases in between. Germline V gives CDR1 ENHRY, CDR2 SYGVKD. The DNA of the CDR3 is TGTGCCATCAGTGAGTCGCCGGGGACCTACTATGGCTACACCTTC. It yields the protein CAISESPGTYYGYTF.

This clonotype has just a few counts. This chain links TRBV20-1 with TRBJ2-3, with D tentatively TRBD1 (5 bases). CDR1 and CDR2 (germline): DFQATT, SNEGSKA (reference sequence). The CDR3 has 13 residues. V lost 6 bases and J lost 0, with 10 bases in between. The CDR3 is CSAFTGSTDTQYF. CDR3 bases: TGCAGTGCCTTCACAGGAAGCACAGATACGCAGTATTTT.

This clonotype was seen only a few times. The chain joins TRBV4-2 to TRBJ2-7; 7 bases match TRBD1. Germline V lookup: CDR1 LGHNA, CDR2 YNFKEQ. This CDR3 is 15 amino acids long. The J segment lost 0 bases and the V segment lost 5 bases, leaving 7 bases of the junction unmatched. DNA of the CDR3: TGTGCCAGCAGCATAGGCCGGGACAGCTCCTACGAGCAGTACTTC. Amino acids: CASSIGRDSSYEQYF.

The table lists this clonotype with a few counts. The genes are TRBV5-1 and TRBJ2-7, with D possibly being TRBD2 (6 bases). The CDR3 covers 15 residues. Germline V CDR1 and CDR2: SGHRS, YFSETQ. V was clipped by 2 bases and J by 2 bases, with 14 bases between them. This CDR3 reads CASSFPGRGTYEQYF. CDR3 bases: TGCGCCAGCAGCTTTCCCGGGCGGGGAACCTACGAGCAGTACTTC.